Listed below are T cell receptor beta chains from one sample, sequenced in a study of human T cells and chemical hapten exposure. A single record per CDR3 protein comes from TCRdb applying MiXCR to the RACE reads. The sample consists of tens of thousands of distinct CDR3 sequences, 12% of them appearing once. The material sequenced was whole blood, taken in connection with sensitization to the hapten diphenylcyclopropenone (DPC). The receptors stem from a man aged 25-45 years with alopecia areata. Some clones in this sample may be carry-over from other donors' samples. Each CDR3 is given with its conserved first and last residue. D genes are given only for firm matches. Expanded clones are given a class, and other clones once, few, many or no size at all.

v_call	j_call	clone_size	d_call	cdr3_nt	cdr3_aa
TRBV29-1	TRBJ1-1	NA	NA	TGCAGCGTTGTAGGGGCCCAGATGAACACTGAAGCTTTCTTT	CSVVGAQMNTEAFF
TRBV7-3	TRBJ1-2	NA	NA	TGTGCCAGCAGCCTCACCCAGGACTATGGCTACACCTTC	CASSLTQDYGYTF
TRBV6-1	TRBJ2-5	many	NA	TGTGCCAGCAGTGCGACAGGCCTAGTGGCCCAGTACTTC	CASSATGLVAQYF
TRBV6-6	TRBJ2-2	once	NA	TGTGCCAGCAGCCCCCCCGGGGGAGTGGAGCTGTTTTTT	CASSPPGGVELFF
TRBV29-1	TRBJ2-1	many	NA	TGCAGCGTAACCAATCCAGGGGTCCGGGAGCAGTTCTTC	CSVTNPGVREQFF
TRBV28	TRBJ2-2	NA	TRBD2	TGTGCCAGCAGTTTGTTGGCTAGCGGGGCGAACACCGGGGAGCTGTTTTTT	CASSLLASGANTGELFF
TRBV29-1	TRBJ1-2	NA	TRBD1	TGCAGCGTTGACCAGGGGGCGGGTAGCCGCTACACCTTC	CSVDQGAGSRYTF
TRBV7-6	TRBJ2-1	few	NA	TGTGCCAGCAGCTTAACCCTCCAGGGGATCGATGAGCAGTTCTTC	CASSLTLQGIDEQFF
TRBV7-2	TRBJ1-2	NA	TRBD1	TGTGCCAGCAGCATCGACAGGGGAGGCTACACCTTC	CASSIDRGGYTF
TRBV20-1	TRBJ1-1	many	NA	TGCAGTGCTACGGACCCTCGGGCCGTGAACACTGAAGCTTTCTTT	CSATDPRAVNTEAFF
TRBV28	TRBJ1-5	few	NA	TGTGCCAGCAGACAGGGACCGGGACTCACTCCGCATTTT	CASRQGPGLTPHF
TRBV6-6	TRBJ2-5	many	NA	TGTGCCAGCAGTTACGGTGGGACCCAGTACTTC	CASSYGGTQYF
TRBV4-3	TRBJ2-7	many	NA	TGCGCCAGCAGCCCGACGGGATCCTACGAGCAGTACTTC	CASSPTGSYEQYF
TRBV29-1	TRBJ2-7	NA	NA	TGCAGCGTTGAAGCGGACAAAGCCTACGAGCAGTACTTC	CSVEADKAYEQYF
TRBV4-3	TRBJ2-7	many	NA	TGCGCCAGCAGCCAAGATATGAACGAGGGGGAGCAGTACTTC	CASSQDMNEGEQYF
TRBV6-5	TRBJ2-5	NA	TRBD2	TGTGCCAGCAGTAAGGGACTAGCGAGCGAGACCCAGTACTTC	CASSKGLASETQYF
TRBV10-3	TRBJ2-7	few	NA	TGTGCCATCAGGGCCAGGCCCTACGAGCAGTACTTC	CAIRARPYEQYF
TRBV25-1	TRBJ1-6	NA	NA	TGTGCCAGCAGTGATTCAGCGACGGGATACTATTCACCCCTCCACTTT	CASSDSATGYYSPLHF
TRBV5-1	TRBJ1-4	few	NA	TGCGCCAGCAGCTTGGTTGGGGGGCGAAAACTGTTTTTT	CASSLVGGRKLFF
TRBV10-3	TRBJ2-3	many	TRBD2	TGTGCCATCAGAGAACTAGCGGGGGAAGCAGATACGCAGTATTTT	CAIRELAGEADTQYF
TRBV6-5	TRBJ1-2	few	NA	TGTGCCAGCAGTTACTTCAGGACCTATGGCTACACCTTC	CASSYFRTYGYTF
TRBV9	TRBJ2-3	many	NA	TGTGCCAGCAGCGAAAGTCCTAGTAGGACAGATACGCAGTATTTT	CASSESPSRTDTQYF